This T cell receptor beta chain was recovered during a study of blood T cell repertoires in COVID-19. Profiling relied on immunoSEQ multiplex PCR, and the TCRdb table lists in-frame clones only, not all of them. This sample carries 150,000 to 200,000 clones, around nine tenths of them seen once, and the ten largest clones take approximately 3.3%. The V gene's germline CDR1 is MDHEN and CDR2 SYDVKM. The V segment lost 2 bases and the J segment 2 bases; nucleotides outside the gene matches: 1. The CDR3 spans 14 residues. This TCR derives from a man aged 18 to 29 with active or convalescent COVID-19. The sample was peripheral blood. This chain uses TRBV28 with TRBJ2-5; TRBD2 matches at 8 bases. CDR3 loop: CASSLAGGQETQYF. The CDR3 DNA reads as TGTGCCAGCAGTTTAGCGGGAGGACAAGAGACCCAGTACTTC.